This is a list of T cell receptor beta chains from one sample in a study of B cell selection in AIRE deficiency. Libraries were prepared by immunoSEQ multiplex PCR; TCRdb keeps only in-frame clonotypes and omits some of them. The sample holds about 22,000 clones, over 90% seen once. The sequencing input was CD4+CD25+ Tregs sorted from PBMCs. These receptors came from a human donor in good health. Each CDR3 is given with its conserved first and last residue. D genes are given only for firm matches.

CDR3aa | d_gene | j_gene | v_gene
CASSPPGTYEQYF | NA | TRBJ2-7 | TRBV18
CASSPRGTSNQPQHF | NA | TRBJ1-5 | TRBV6-6
CASSAIGDYGYTF | NA | TRBJ1-2 | TRBV18
CAIRTSGSRDTQYF | TRBD2 | TRBJ2-3 | TRBV10-3
CASSLRTQTGELFF | NA | TRBJ2-2 | TRBV9
CASWSAGGTDTQYF | NA | TRBJ2-3 | TRBV5-1
CASSVRRDRKETQYF | TRBD1 | TRBJ2-5 | TRBV19
CASVRQGRSEKLFF | TRBD1 | TRBJ1-4 | TRBV5-6
CASSLVNAEGYEQYF | NA | TRBJ2-7 | TRBV5-1
CASSFFSGKDTQYF | NA | TRBJ2-3 | TRBV7-9
CASSVVEGSRAGNTIYF | NA | TRBJ1-3 | TRBV6-1
CASSSHRGAGGYTF | NA | TRBJ1-2 | TRBV6-5
CASSLASTDTQYF | NA | TRBJ2-3 | TRBV7-9
CASSLGPGHNYGYTF | NA | TRBJ1-2 | TRBV7-3
CASSQDPRLNTEAFF | NA | TRBJ1-1 | TRBV4-2
CASSWTGDTDTQYF | TRBD1 | TRBJ2-3 | TRBV5-1
CASSIGTGTSYEQYF | TRBD1 | TRBJ2-7 | TRBV28
CASSLALQGAYGYTF | NA | TRBJ1-2 | TRBV7-8
CASSFGGRVSYNEQFF | TRBD2 | TRBJ2-1 | TRBV5-1
CASTGRASSGTEAFF | NA | TRBJ1-1 | TRBV2
CASKPGRLYEQYF | NA | NA | TRBV6-5
CSVVGDRGYNEQFF | TRBD1 | TRBJ2-1 | TRBV29-1
CACSRDSPQLSGYTF | NA | TRBJ1-2 | TRBV30
CSVGTQDRPNTEAFF | TRBD1 | TRBJ1-1 | TRBV29-1
CAWRTSGGETQYF | TRBD2 | TRBJ2-5 | TRBV30
CASSQGLVGQETQYF | NA | TRBJ2-5 | TRBV4-1
CASSIDTNYGYTF | NA | TRBJ1-2 | TRBV19
CASSRTVAGLLEQYF | TRBD2 | TRBJ2-7 | TRBV25-1
CASSLDTSTDTQYF | NA | TRBJ2-3 | TRBV5-1
CASRVPGTGPEAFF | NA | TRBJ1-1 | TRBV10-2
CASRTATTQYF | NA | TRBJ2-7 | TRBV28
CASTKLAGGPVFEQFF | TRBD2 | TRBJ2-1 | TRBV27
CATSSYQGGSYNEQFF | NA | TRBJ2-1 | TRBV15
CASREGQPNQPQHF | NA | TRBJ1-5 | TRBV10-2
CASSFGGVTDTQYF | NA | TRBJ2-3 | TRBV5-8
CASSSTGNSNQPQHF | NA | TRBJ1-5 | TRBV6-1
CASYSTGGNEQFF | NA | TRBJ2-1 | TRBV2
CASSVGGGDTQYF | NA | TRBJ2-3 | TRBV9
CASSLGAGAGNTIYF | NA | TRBJ1-3 | TRBV6-5
CASSLSTADEKLFF | NA | TRBJ1-4 | TRBV9
CASSAGFRAEAFF | NA | TRBJ1-1 | TRBV19
CAWRDSLNQPQHF | NA | TRBJ1-5 | TRBV30
CASIPGSQNTEAFF | NA | TRBJ1-1 | TRBV6-7
CASSPGTGMNTGELFF | TRBD1 | TRBJ2-2 | TRBV18
CASRGAGGEQYF | TRBD1 | TRBJ2-7 | TRBV5-1
CASSLVSSRRSTDTQYF | NA | TRBJ2-3 | TRBV7-9
CASSQDPMYQETQYF | NA | TRBJ2-5 | TRBV14
CASRAQNRVRAFF | NA | TRBJ1-1 | TRBV19
CASKWGYEQYF | NA | TRBJ2-7 | TRBV5-1
CASRQVLSYGYTF | NA | TRBJ1-2 | TRBV6-5
CAWSVIWGRGGETQYF | TRBD2 | TRBJ2-5 | TRBV30
CAWRQWGTQETQYF | NA | TRBJ2-5 | TRBV30